Presented here are 19 T cell receptor beta chains from one specimen sequenced in a study of T cell responses to AZD1222 COVID-19 vaccine. Sequenced by immunoSEQ multiplex PCR; TCRdb stores in-frame clones only, minus some. The table includes tens of thousands of clones, around 86% detected once. Specimen: peripheral blood, collected on day 0 of AZD1222 vaccination. The receptors come from an adult in good health.

The chain is built from TRBV5-1 and TRBJ1-2; weak D call: TRBD1 (5 bases). V was shortened by 0 bases and J by 1 base, with 7 bases between the two germline ends. There are 14 residues in the CDR3. The germline gives CDR1 SGHRS, CDR2 YFSETQ. The CDR3: CASSLDGGNYGYTF. CDR3 DNA sequence: TGCGCCAGCAGCTTGGACGGGGGTAACTATGGCTACACCTTC.

The table lists this clone with a count of one. The chain links TRBV12-2 to TRBJ1-4. TRBV12-2 is a pseudogene. CDR3 length: 15 amino acids. The DNA of the CDR3 is TGTGCAAGTCGCTTTGGGGGGCAAGGGAATGAAAAACTGTTTTTT. Translating gives CASRFGGQGNEKLFF.

The chain joins TRBV4-2 to TRBJ1-2; no reliable D call. CDR1 LGHNA and CDR2 YNFKEQ come from the germline V gene. CDR3 length: 13 amino acids. V shed 0 bases and J shed 8 bases, with 10 bases lying between them. The DNA for the CDR3 is TGTGCCAGCAGCCAAGATGGGTTTTACGGCTACACCTTC. This sequence encodes CASSQDGFYGYTF.

The rearrangement joins TRBV9 to TRBJ2-1; the D is unclear. Trimming removed 3 bases at V and 6 bases at J, with 10 bases between. This CDR3 comprises 13 residues. Germline loops: CDR1 SGDLS, CDR2 YYNGEE. CDR3 sequence: CASSEAGRNEQFF. Written as DNA, the CDR3 is TGTGCCAGCAGCGAGGCAGGCCGCAATGAGCAGTTCTTC.

This chain connects TRBV6-5 to TRBJ1-2, with 7 bases fitting TRBD1. With V trimmed by 4 bases and J by 2 bases, 4 bases remained unmatched. In germline, CDR1 is MNHEY, CDR2 SVGAGI. The CDR3 has 14 residues. The CDR3 region is CASSSTGVNYGYTF. DNA of the CDR3: TGTGCCAGCAGTTCCACAGGGGTAAACTATGGCTACACCTTC.

The chain is built from TRBV19 and TRBJ1-2; the D is unclear. The CDR3 has 14 residues. V was cut by 1 base and J by 0 bases, with 6 bases left in between. Germline V gene data show CDR1 as LNHDA and CDR2 as SQIVND (reference sequence). The CDR3 DNA reads as TGTGCCAGTAGTATAGGCACAGCTAACTATGGCTACACCTTC. It yields the protein CASSIGTANYGYTF.

The chain combines TRBV27 with TRBJ2-2; weak D call: TRBD2 (6 bases). Trimming shortened V by 6 bases and J by 0 bases, and 20 bases separated the two germline ends. The CDR3 extends over 18 amino acids. Per germline, CDR1 MNHEY and CDR2 SMNVEV (reference sequence). CDR3 in DNA: TGTGCCAGCAGCCGCTACCCCGGGGGAACCTCGAACACCGGGGAGCTGTTTTTT. This translates into CASSRYPGGTSNTGELFF.

The chain recombines TRBV10-3 with TRBJ1-4; the D gene is possibly TRBD1 (5 bases). Germline V gene data show CDR1 as ENHRY and CDR2 as SYGVKD. The CDR3 sequence is 15 residues long. The V gene lost 0 bases and the J gene lost 8 bases, with 13 bases spanning the gap. This CDR3 is CAISESREGYEKLFF. In DNA, the CDR3 is TGTGCCATCAGTGAGTCAAGAGAGGGGTACGAAAAACTGTTTTTT.

The gene calls are TRBV30 and TRBJ1-2; D gene unclear. The length of the CDR3 is 12 residues. CDR1 is GTSNPN and CDR2 is SVGIG in the germline V gene (reference sequence). V was trimmed by 1 base and J by 12 bases, leaving 15 bases between them. CDR3 in DNA: TGTGCCTGGAGTGAATTGGGCCCCGGGGACACCTTC. Protein product: CAWSELGPGDTF.

The chain is built from TRBV7-2 and TRBJ1-3; no definite D call. The germline V gene has CDR1 SGHTA and CDR2 FQGNSA. CDR3 size: 17 residues. Trimming left V 3 bases short and J 0 bases short, with 15 bases between. CDR3 sequence: CASSLRPGPTSGNTIYF. Written as DNA, the CDR3 is TGTGCCAGCAGCTTGCGTCCCGGACCCACCTCTGGAAACACCATATATTTT.

In its sample, this clone was seen once. The DNA for the CDR3 is TGTGCTAGTGGTTTGTCCGGGAACACTGAAGCTTTCTTT. It yields the protein CASGLSGNTEAFF. J is TRBJ1-1 and V is TRBV12-5; D gene uncertain. This CDR3 region has 13 residues. Looked up from germline, CDR1 is LGHNT and CDR2 is FRNRAP. Deletions cut 2 bases from V and 1 base from J, with 5 bases between.

J is TRBJ2-3 and V is TRBV25-1; 11 bases fit TRBD1. Germline values: CDR1 MGHDK, CDR2 SYGVNS. The ends lost 5 bases at V and 3 bases at J; junction bases unmatched: 10. This CDR3 is built from 17 residues. The CDR3, as DNA: TGTGCCAGCAGTAAAAGGACAGGGGGCGCGAGTACAGATACGCAGTATTTT. This encodes CASSKRTGGASTDTQYF.

This chain links TRBV10-3 with TRBJ2-1, with 10 nucleotides matching TRBD2. The CDR3 consists of 16 residues. Looked up from germline, CDR1 is ENHRY and CDR2 is SYGVKD. The J segment lost 0 bases and the V segment lost 3 bases, leaving 2 bases of the junction unmatched. The CDR3 sequence is CAISELAGPSYNEQFF. The CDR3 DNA sequence: TGTGCCATCAGTGAACTAGCGGGGCCCTCCTACAATGAGCAGTTCTTC.

The rearrangement links TRBV6-5 to TRBJ1-1, with D maybe TRBD1 (5 bases). CDR3 length: 13 amino acids. Germline V gives CDR1 MNHEY, CDR2 SVGAGI. Trimming stripped 4 bases from V and 6 bases from J, with 12 bases between. CDR3 residues: CASSSVQGAEAFF. In nucleotides, the CDR3 is TGTGCCAGCAGTTCCGTTCAGGGAGCTGAAGCTTTCTTT.

This sequence joins TRBV19 and TRBJ1-1; no definite D call. The CDR3 consists of 15 residues. Germline V gene lookup returns CDR1 LNHDA and CDR2 SQIVND (reference sequence). V was trimmed by 1 base and J by 1 base, leaving 10 bases between them. CDR3 loop: CASSIGRRRNTEAFF. The CDR3 DNA sequence: TGTGCCAGTAGTATAGGCCGGAGGAGGAACACTGAAGCTTTCTTT.

This chain joins TRBV5-6 and TRBJ2-7; D is ambiguous. This CDR3 contains 13 residues. Trimming pared 4 bases from V and 2 bases from J, leaving 10 bases between. In germline, CDR1 is SGHDT, CDR2 YYEEEE. The CDR3 nucleotides are TGTGCCAGCAGCCCCGGGTTCGCCTACGAGCAGTACTTC. This gives the protein CASSPGFAYEQYF. The complete variable domain, with remaining parts taken from reference TRBV5-6 and TRBJ2-7, reads DAGVTQSPTHLIKTRGQQVTLRCSPKSGHDTVSWYQQALGQGPQFIFQYYEEEERQRGNFPDRFSGHQFPNYSSELNVNALLLGDSALYLCASSPGFAYEQYFGPGTRLTVT.

In its sample, this clone is large. The V gene is TRBV27, the J gene TRBJ1-5; 10 bases match TRBD1. The germline V gene has CDR1 MNHEY and CDR2 SMNVEV (reference sequence). V lost 1 base, J lost 3 bases, and 6 bases stayed unmatched. This CDR3 region has 17 residues. In DNA form, the CDR3 reads TGTGCCAGCAGTTTATGGGGGACAGGGGTCCTCAATCAGCCCCAGCATTTT. This codes for CASSLWGTGVLNQPQHF.

In DNA form, the CDR3 reads TGTGCCAGCAGCCCGACAGGGGTGAACACTGAAGCTTTCTTT. It is translated as CASSPTGVNTEAFF. This rearrangement joins TRBV7-8 to TRBJ1-1; 8 bases map to TRBD1. Per germline, CDR1 SGHVS and CDR2 FQNEAQ. The CDR3 runs 14 residues. V shed 5 bases and J 0 bases; nucleotides not matched to a gene: 2.

The rearrangement links TRBV3-1 (or the pseudogene TRBV3-2) to TRBJ1-1; D might be TRBD1 (6 bases). V lost 0 bases, J lost 12 bases, and 17 bases lay in between. The CDR3 has 14 amino acids. The V gene's germline CDR1 is LGHDT and CDR2 YNNKEL (reference sequence). The CDR3 loop reads CASSQDLGAEWTFF. CDR3 in DNA: TGTGCCAGCAGCCAAGATTTGGGGGCCGAGTGGACTTTCTTT.